This paragraph reports one T cell receptor (beta chain). The antigen remains undetermined. The table came from immunoSEQ multiplex PCR; TCRdb's copy has only in-frame clones and leaves some out. The sample yields approximately 110,000 clones, roughly 90% seen once. The CDR3 runs 18 residues. The germline gives CDR1 SEHNR, CDR2 FQNEAQ (reference sequence). Trimming removed 5 bases from V and 8 bases from J; junction bases left unmatched: 23. This record comes from a study of T cell responses to AZD1222 COVID-19 vaccine. Study-wide results and limits: Regions 160-218 and 743-854 held dominance among vaccine-associated CD4 TCRs, which spanned spike.

This clonotype was obtained from an adult in good health. The material was peripheral blood, obtained on day 0 of AZD1222 vaccination. The J gene is TRBJ2-7, the V gene TRBV7-9; TRBD2 matches 8 bases. The CDR3 loop is CASSPPGSRGGASSQQYF. The DNA of the CDR3 is TGTGCCAGCAGCCCGCCCGGATCCCGGGGGGGTGCATCTAGTCAGCAGTACTTC.